The 4 T cell receptor beta chains presented below share a single source sample, sequenced in a study of blood T cell repertoires in COVID-19. Repertoires were generated with immunoSEQ multiplex PCR, while TCRdb's copy carries only in-frame clones and drops some. The sample has 37,000 or so clones; more than 85% are singletons. What was sequenced was peripheral blood. The receptors originated from a man between 65 and 85 years old with acute or convalescent COVID-19.

The V gene is TRBV6-4, the J gene TRBJ1-4; D perhaps matches TRBD1 (6 bases). V gave up 5 bases and J gave up 8 bases, with 12 bases separating them. The V gene's germline CDR1 is MRHNA and CDR2 SNTAGT. The CDR3 is 13 amino acids. The CDR3 nucleotides are TGTGCCAGCAGTAGGGACACCCGGGAAAAACTGTTTTTT. Its translation: CASSRDTREKLFF.

This sequence joins TRBV11-3 and TRBJ2-2; D uncertain. V was trimmed by 1 base and J by 0 bases, leaving 12 bases between them. This CDR3 is built from 17 residues. Germline CDR1 is SGHNT and CDR2 is YENEEA. CDR3 residues: CASSLAPTGTNTGELFF. The CDR3, as DNA: TGTGCCAGCAGCTTAGCCCCGACGGGTACGAACACCGGGGAGCTGTTTTTT.

The chain has TRBV9 and TRBJ2-3, with TRBD1 as a possible D gene (5 bases). There are 14 residues in the CDR3. Germline V lookup: CDR1 SGDLS, CDR2 YYNGEE. The V and J ends lost 0 bases and 7 bases respectively, with 12 bases between them. The CDR3 DNA is TGTGCCAGCAGCGTAGTGGGGCGCGGAAATACGCAGTATTTT. Translated, it gives CASSVVGRGNTQYF.

The rearrangement uses TRBV6-5 and TRBJ2-7, with D unresolved. V lost 5 bases and J 2 bases, leaving 13 bases between the germline ends. Germline assignment: CDR1 MNHEY and CDR2 SVGAGI. The CDR3 is made up of 14 amino acids. CDR3 in amino acids: CASSLEVATYEQYF. CDR3 in DNA: TGTGCCAGCAGTCTAGAGGTTGCCACCTACGAGCAGTACTTC.